The clone carrying this TCR beta chain has only a few counts. Its antigen is unknown. This sample is drawn from a study of identical twins. Overall study results and limits: The authors drew conclusions from cross-sectional statistical analysis rather than following the same donors.

A template switching step contributed a universal primer site, while unique molecular identifiers were present in the cDNA. TCRdb passed the 5' RACE reads through MiXCR, listing each CDR3 protein once. The sample has roughly 770,000 distinct CDR3 sequences, about 18% seen once; the top ten hold around 13%. Germline V CDR1 and CDR2: SQVTM, ANQGSEA. Trimming took 6 bases from V and 2 from J; bases not matched to a gene: 6. This CDR3 comprises 13 residues. Separately, the same data were catalogued under a study of T cells expressing NK-cell markers. From that paper: There were seven HCMV-seropositive donors and one seronegative donor among the eight sequenced.

Sequencing used PBMCs. The receptor was isolated from a woman in her late teens or twenties in good health. J is TRBJ2-5 and V is TRBV29-1; 7 bases are a match to TRBD2. The chain's CDR3 is CSVKSGAQETQYF. CDR3 DNA sequence: TGCAGCGTCAAAAGCGGGGCACAAGAGACCCAGTACTTC. The full variable domain, in which reference TRBV29-1 and TRBJ2-5 provide the parts outside the CDR3, is SAVISQKPSRDICQRGTSLTIQCQVDSQVTMMFWYRQQPGQSLTLIATANQGSEATYESGFVIDKFPISRPNLTFSTLTVSNMSPEDSSIYLCSVKSGAQETQYFGPGTRLLVL.